This T cell receptor (beta chain) comes out of a study of chemoradiotherapy in HPV16-positive cancers. The CDR3 extends over 13 amino acids. The V and J ends lost 4 bases and 4 bases respectively, with 6 bases between them. Germline V gene sequence: CDR1 SGHRS, CDR2 YFSETQ. Libraries were prepared by immunoSEQ multiplex PCR; TCRdb keeps only in-frame clonotypes and omits some of them. The sample shows just over 7,500 clones, roughly 83% of them seen only once. Whole-study results and caveats: For HPV16-positive patients, expanding HPV-responsive T cells associated with longer recurrence-free survival. During treatment, candidate HPV-specific clones and E7-related motifs expanded in tumor.

This clone was observed a handful of times. Its antigen is not identified. The rearrangement links TRBV5-1 to TRBJ1-6; D is uncertain. Sequenced material: blood, taken from a patient who underwent chemoradiotherapy. This TCR came from a human donor with HPV-associated anogenital cancer. CDR3 sequence (DNA): TGCGCCAGCAGCCCGGATTATAATTCACCCCTCCACTTT. Amino acid sequence: CASSPDYNSPLHF.